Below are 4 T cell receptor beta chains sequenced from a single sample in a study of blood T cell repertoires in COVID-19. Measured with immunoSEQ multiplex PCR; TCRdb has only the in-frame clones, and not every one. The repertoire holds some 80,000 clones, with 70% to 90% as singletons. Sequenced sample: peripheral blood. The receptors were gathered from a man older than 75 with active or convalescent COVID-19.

CDR3 in amino acids: CASSGKTGSSYNEQFF. Written as DNA, the CDR3 is TGTGCCAGCAGCGGCAAGACAGGTAGCTCCTACAATGAGCAGTTCTTC. V and J are TRBV11-2 and TRBJ2-1; TRBD1 might be the D (6 bases). Germline CDR1 and CDR2: SGHAT and FQNNGV. V was pared by 5 bases and J by 0 bases, with 14 bases between. The CDR3 is made up of 16 amino acids.

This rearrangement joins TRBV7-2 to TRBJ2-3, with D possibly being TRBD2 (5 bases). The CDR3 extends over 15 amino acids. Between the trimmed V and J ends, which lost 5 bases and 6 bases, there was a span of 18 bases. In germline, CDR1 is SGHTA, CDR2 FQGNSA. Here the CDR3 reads CASSATGKPLDTQYF. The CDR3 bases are TGTGCCAGCAGCGCGACGGGGAAGCCTTTGGATACGCAGTATTTT.

CDR3 DNA: TGTGCCAGCTCACCTACGTTAGCACAGGGGGCGTCGGCCACTGAAGCTTTCTTT. Translation: CASSPTLAQGASATEAFF. The chain joins TRBV18 to TRBJ1-1; 9 nucleotides agree with TRBD1. This CDR3 region has 18 residues. Per the germline V gene, CDR1 is KGHSH and CDR2 is LQKENI. V was pared by 3 bases and J by 4 bases, with 15 bases of the junction left unmatched.

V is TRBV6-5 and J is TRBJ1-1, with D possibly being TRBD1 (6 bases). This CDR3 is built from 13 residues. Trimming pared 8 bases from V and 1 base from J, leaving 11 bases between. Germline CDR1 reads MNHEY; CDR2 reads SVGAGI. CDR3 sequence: CASLVGQNTEAFF. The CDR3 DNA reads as TGTGCCAGCCTGGTGGGACAGAACACTGAAGCTTTCTTT.